The entry below describes one T cell receptor (beta chain). The entry originates in a study of blood T cell repertoires in COVID-19. The authors' processing: Nucleated cell number was recorded as an estimate derived from reference gene primer amplification. Clones were read by immunoSEQ multiplex PCR, and TCRdb kept only the in-frame ones, dropping some. V and J calls plus clone size are reproduced from that table; the DNA served to infer D and trimming. Counted here are about 310,000 clones, around 90% occurring once; the ten biggest clones make up 0.95% to 1.3%. V shed 1 base, J shed 6 bases, and the junction held 10 bases outside the gene matches. CDR1 and CDR2 (germline): MNHEY, SMNVEV (reference sequence). The CDR3 length is 16 residues.

The TCR sequence derives from a woman aged 40 to 50 with COVID-19, enrolled during active disease. The rearrangement links TRBV27 to TRBJ1-2, with 8 bases fitting TRBD1. What was sequenced was peripheral blood. The CDR3 bases are TGTGCCAGCAGTTTATTGGGCAGGGGGCTTGTTGATGGCTACACCTTC. Amino acid sequence: CASSLLGRGLVDGYTF.